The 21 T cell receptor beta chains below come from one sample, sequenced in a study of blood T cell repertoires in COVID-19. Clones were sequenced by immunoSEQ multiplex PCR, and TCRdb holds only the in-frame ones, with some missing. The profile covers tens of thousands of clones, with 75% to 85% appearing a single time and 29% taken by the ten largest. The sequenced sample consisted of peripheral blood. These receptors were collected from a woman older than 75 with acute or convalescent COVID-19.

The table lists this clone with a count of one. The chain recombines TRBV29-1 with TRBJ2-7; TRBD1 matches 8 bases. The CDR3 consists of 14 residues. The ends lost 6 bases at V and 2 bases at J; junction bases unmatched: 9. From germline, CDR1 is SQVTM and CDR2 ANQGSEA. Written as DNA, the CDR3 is TGCAGCGTACGACGAGGACAGGGCCCCTACGAGCAGTACTTC. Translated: CSVRRGQGPYEQYF.

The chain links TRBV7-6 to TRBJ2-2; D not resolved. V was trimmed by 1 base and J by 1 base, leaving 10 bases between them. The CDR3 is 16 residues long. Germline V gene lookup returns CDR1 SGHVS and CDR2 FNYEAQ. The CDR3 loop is CASSLGAFLNTGELFF. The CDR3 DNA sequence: TGTGCCAGCAGCTTAGGGGCATTCTTGAACACCGGGGAGCTGTTTTTT.

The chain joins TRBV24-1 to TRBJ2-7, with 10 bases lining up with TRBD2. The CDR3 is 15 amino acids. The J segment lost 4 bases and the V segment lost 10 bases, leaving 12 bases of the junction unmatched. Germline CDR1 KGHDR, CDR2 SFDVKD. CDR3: CATSSLAGENYEQYF. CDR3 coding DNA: TGTGCCACAAGTTCGCTAGCGGGAGAGAATTACGAGCAGTACTTC.

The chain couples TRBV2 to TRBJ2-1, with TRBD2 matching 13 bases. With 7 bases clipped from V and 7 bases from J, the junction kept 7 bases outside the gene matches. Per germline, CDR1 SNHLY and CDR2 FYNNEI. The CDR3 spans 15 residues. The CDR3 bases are TGTGCCAGCACGGTACTAGCGGGAGGGGGTAATGAGCAGTTCTTC. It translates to CASTVLAGGGNEQFF. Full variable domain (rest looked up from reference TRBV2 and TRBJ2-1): EPEVTQTPSHQVTQMGQEVILRCVPISNHLYFYWYRQILGQKVEFLVSFYNNEISEKSEIFDDQFSVERPDGSNFTLKIRSTKLEDSAMYFCASTVLAGGGNEQFFGPGTRLTVL.

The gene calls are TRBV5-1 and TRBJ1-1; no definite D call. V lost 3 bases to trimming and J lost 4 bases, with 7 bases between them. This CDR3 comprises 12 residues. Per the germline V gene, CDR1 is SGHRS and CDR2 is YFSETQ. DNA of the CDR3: TGCGCCAGCAGCTCCGAGGTCACTGAAGCTTTCTTT. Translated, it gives CASSSEVTEAFF.

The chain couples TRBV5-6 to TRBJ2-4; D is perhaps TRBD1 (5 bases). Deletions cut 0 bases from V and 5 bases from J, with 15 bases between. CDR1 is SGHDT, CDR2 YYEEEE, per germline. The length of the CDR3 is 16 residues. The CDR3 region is CASSLAGRVFENIQYF. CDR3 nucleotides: TGTGCCAGCAGCTTGGCCGGCAGGGTTTTTGAAAACATTCAGTACTTC. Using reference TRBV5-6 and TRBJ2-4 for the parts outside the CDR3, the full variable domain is DAGVTQSPTHLIKTRGQQVTLRCSPKSGHDTVSWYQQALGQGPQFIFQYYEEEERQRGNFPDRFSGHQFPNYSSELNVNALLLGDSALYLCASSLAGRVFENIQYFGAGTRLSVL.

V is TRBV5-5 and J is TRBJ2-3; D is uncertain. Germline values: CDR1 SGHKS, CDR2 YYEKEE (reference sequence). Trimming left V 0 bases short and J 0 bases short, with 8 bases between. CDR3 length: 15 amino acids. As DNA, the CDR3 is TGTGCCAGCAGCTTGGACTCCTGGAGCACAGATACGCAGTATTTT. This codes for CASSLDSWSTDTQYF.

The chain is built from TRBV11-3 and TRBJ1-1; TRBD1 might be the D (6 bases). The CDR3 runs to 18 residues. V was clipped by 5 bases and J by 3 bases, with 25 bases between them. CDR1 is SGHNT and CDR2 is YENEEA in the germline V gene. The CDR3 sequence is CASSLMGAETKSDTEAFF. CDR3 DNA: TGTGCCAGCAGCCTGATGGGGGCAGAAACGAAGTCGGACACTGAAGCTTTCTTT.

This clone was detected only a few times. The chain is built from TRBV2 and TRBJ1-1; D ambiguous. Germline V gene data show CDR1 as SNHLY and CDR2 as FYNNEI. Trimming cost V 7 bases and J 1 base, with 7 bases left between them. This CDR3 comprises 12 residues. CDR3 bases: TGTGCCAGCATCAGCGGGAACACTGAAGCTTTCTTT. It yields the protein CASISGNTEAFF.

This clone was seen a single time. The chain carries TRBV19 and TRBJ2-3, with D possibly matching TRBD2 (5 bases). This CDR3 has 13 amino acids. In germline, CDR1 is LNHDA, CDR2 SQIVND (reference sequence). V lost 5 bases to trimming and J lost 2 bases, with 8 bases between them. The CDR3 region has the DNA TGTGCCAGTAGTCCCCGGGACACAGATACGCAGTATTTT. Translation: CASSPRDTDTQYF.

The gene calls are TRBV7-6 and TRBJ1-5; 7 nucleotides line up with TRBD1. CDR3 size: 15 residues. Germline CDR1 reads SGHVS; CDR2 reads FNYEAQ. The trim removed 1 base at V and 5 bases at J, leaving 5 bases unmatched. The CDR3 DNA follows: TGTGCCAGCAGCTTAGGTACAGGGGAAGATCAGCCCCAGCATTTT. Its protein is CASSLGTGEDQPQHF.

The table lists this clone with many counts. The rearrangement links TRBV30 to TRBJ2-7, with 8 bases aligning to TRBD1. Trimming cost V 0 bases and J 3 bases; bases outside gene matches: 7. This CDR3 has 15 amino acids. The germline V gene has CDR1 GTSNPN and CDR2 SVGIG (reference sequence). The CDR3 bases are TGTGCCTGGAGTGTACCGGGACAGGCACTCTACGAGCAGTACTTC. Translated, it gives CAWSVPGQALYEQYF.

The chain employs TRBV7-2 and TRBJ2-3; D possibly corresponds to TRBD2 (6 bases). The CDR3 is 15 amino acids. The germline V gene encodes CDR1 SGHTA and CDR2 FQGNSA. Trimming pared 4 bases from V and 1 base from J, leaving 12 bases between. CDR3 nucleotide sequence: TGTGCCAGCAGCTCTATAGCGGTGGGCACAGATACGCAGTATTTT. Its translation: CASSSIAVGTDTQYF.

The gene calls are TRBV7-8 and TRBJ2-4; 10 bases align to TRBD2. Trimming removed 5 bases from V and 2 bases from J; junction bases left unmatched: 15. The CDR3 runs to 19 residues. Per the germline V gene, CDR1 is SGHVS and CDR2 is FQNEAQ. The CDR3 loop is CASSLGPSSGSLPKNIQYF. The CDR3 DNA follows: TGTGCCAGCAGCCTAGGACCCTCTAGCGGGAGTTTACCCAAAAACATTCAGTACTTC.

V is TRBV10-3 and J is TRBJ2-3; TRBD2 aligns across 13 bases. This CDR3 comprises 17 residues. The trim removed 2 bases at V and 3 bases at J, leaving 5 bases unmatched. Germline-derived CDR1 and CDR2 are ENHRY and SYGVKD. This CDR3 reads CAISEPGLAGVTDTQYF. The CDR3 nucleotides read TGTGCCATCAGTGAGCCCGGACTAGCGGGAGTAACAGATACGCAGTATTTT.

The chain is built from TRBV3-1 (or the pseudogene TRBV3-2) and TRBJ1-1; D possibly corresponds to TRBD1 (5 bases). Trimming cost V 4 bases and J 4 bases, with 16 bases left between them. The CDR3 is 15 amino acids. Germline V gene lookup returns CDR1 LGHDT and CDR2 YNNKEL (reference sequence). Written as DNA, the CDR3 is TGTGCCAGCAGCCCCCATATGGACACGAGCACTGAAGCTTTCTTT. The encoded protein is CASSPHMDTSTEAFF.

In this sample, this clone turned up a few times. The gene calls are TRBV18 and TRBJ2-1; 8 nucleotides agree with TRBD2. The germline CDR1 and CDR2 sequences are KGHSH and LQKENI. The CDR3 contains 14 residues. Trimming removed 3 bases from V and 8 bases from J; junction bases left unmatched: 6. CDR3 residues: CASSPGLVSDEQFF. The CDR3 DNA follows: TGTGCCAGCTCACCGGGACTAGTCTCAGATGAGCAGTTCTTC.

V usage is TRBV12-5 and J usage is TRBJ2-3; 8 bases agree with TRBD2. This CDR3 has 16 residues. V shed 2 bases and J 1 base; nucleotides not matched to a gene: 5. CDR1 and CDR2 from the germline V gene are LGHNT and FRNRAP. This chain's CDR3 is CASGLNGRAGTDTQYF. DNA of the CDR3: TGTGCTAGTGGTTTGAACGGGAGGGCTGGCACAGATACGCAGTATTTT.

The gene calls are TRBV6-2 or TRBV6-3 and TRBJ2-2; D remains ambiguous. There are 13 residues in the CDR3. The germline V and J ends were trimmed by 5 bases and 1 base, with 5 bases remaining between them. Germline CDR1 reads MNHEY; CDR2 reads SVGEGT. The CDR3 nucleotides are TGTGCCAGCAGTCCGGGGAACACCGGGGAGCTGTTTTTT. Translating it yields CASSPGNTGELFF.

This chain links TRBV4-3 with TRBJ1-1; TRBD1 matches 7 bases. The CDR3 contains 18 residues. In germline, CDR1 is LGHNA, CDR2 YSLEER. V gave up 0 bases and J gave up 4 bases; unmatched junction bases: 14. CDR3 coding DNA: TGCGCCAGCAGCCAAGATAGGGCGACAGGGCCCTGGGGCACTGAAGCTTTCTTT. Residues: CASSQDRATGPWGTEAFF.

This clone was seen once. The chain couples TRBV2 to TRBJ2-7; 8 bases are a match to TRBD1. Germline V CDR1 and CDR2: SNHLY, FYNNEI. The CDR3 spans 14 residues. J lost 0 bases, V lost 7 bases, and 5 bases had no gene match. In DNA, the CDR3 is TGTGCCAGCACCAGACAGGGGTACTCCTACGAGCAGTACTTC. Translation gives CASTRQGYSYEQYF.